The 31 T cell receptor beta chains below all came from one sample that was sequenced in a study of blood T cell repertoires in COVID-19. Libraries were prepared by immunoSEQ multiplex PCR; TCRdb keeps only in-frame clonotypes and omits some of them. The data hold tens of thousands of clones, with roughly 88% observed a single time. Material for sequencing was peripheral blood. The receptors shown here come from a human donor with active COVID-19. The donor label of this sample is uncertain.

This clone was detected once. The genes are TRBV29-1 and TRBJ2-6, with D possibly matching TRBD1 (5 bases). The V gene lost 7 bases and the J gene lost 2 bases, with 9 bases spanning the gap. The CDR3 extends over 13 amino acids. In germline, CDR1 is SQVTM, CDR2 ANQGSEA. The CDR3 region has the DNA TGCAGCGCCCTAGGGGCTGGGGCCAACGTCCTGACTTTC. This codes for CSALGAGANVLTF.

The chain couples TRBV7-8 to TRBJ1-3; D is ambiguous. The V and J ends lost 5 bases and 0 bases respectively, with 11 bases between them. Germline CDR1 and CDR2: SGHVS and FQNEAQ. The CDR3 totals 15 residues. The CDR3 here is CASSPTDFSGNTIYF. The DNA for the CDR3 is TGTGCCAGCAGCCCGACGGACTTCTCTGGAAACACCATATATTTT.

J is TRBJ2-5 and V is TRBV5-7; weak D call: TRBD2 (5 bases). TRBV5-7 carries the ORF label, with uncertain function. Trimming cost V 3 bases and J 2 bases, with 14 bases left between them. The CDR3 is 15 residues long. CDR3 amino acids: CASSSTRSRQETQYF. The CDR3 DNA follows: TGTGCCAGCAGCTCTACTAGGTCGCGGCAAGAGACCCAGTACTTC.

V gene TRBV11-3 combines with J gene TRBJ2-6; D might be TRBD2 (7 bases). Deletions cut 1 base from V and 4 bases from J, with 11 bases between. The CDR3 extends over 16 amino acids. Germline V gene data show CDR1 as SGHNT and CDR2 as YENEEA. DNA of the CDR3: TGTGCCAGCAGCTTAGGTGGGGGGGCAGGGGCCAACGTCCTGACTTTC. Protein sequence: CASSLGGGAGANVLTF.

This chain uses TRBV30 with TRBJ2-3, with 10 bases matching TRBD2. Germline V CDR1 and CDR2: GTSNPN, SVGIG (reference sequence). Trimming at V came to 6 bases and at J to 6 bases, leaving 15 bases not matched to a gene. CDR3 length equals 16 residues. The CDR3 DNA reads as TGTGCCTGCACCACCACCTCTAGCGGGGGTCCCGATACGCAGTATTTT. This codes for CACTTTSSGGPDTQYF.

The chain joins TRBV5-6 to TRBJ2-1, with D hard to call. Germline V CDR1 and CDR2: SGHDT, YYEEEE. The V gene lost 3 bases and the J gene lost 10 bases, with 8 bases spanning the gap. The CDR3 has 11 amino acids. CDR3 protein: CASSYSIEQFF. CDR3 in DNA: TGTGCCAGCAGCTATTCTATCGAGCAGTTCTTC.

This clone was recorded only once. The rearrangement links TRBV2 to TRBJ2-5; 8 positions agree with TRBD2. CDR1 SNHLY and CDR2 FYNNEI come from the germline V gene. The CDR3 totals 16 residues. The junction had 14 bases not matched to a gene; V was cut back by 9 bases and J by 2 bases. This chain's CDR3 is CASNGGLTSAQETQYF. DNA of the CDR3: TGTGCCAGTAATGGAGGCCTGACTAGCGCGCAAGAGACCCAGTACTTC.

The genes are TRBV29-1 and TRBJ2-3; no firm D call. Germline CDR1 reads SQVTM; CDR2 reads ANQGSEA. The CDR3 sequence is 11 residues long. CDR3 sequence reads: CSLLGRDTQYF. The DNA for the CDR3 is TGCAGTCTTCTGGGCCGCGATACGCAGTATTTT.

The V call is TRBV6-6, the J call TRBJ2-1; the match to TRBD2 covers 11 bases. This CDR3 is 15 amino acids long. CDR1 and CDR2 (germline): MNHNY, SVGAGI (reference sequence). The V and J ends lost 6 bases and 6 bases, in that order; junction bases with no gene match: 7. The CDR3 loop is CASSLTSGIGNEQFF. CDR3 bases: TGTGCCAGCAGCCTGACTAGCGGGATTGGCAATGAGCAGTTCTTC.

V gene TRBV7-3 combines with J gene TRBJ2-3; D is unresolved. Germline V CDR1 and CDR2: SGHTA, FQGTGA. V was trimmed by 5 bases and J by 0 bases, leaving 6 bases between them. CDR3 length: 13 amino acids. The CDR3 region is CASSKTSTDTQYF. The CDR3 nucleotides are TGTGCCAGCAGCAAGACTAGCACAGATACGCAGTATTTT.

This chain joins TRBV7-8 and TRBJ2-7; TRBD1 is a possible D gene (6 bases). V dropped 2 bases and J dropped 1 base, with 9 bases sitting between them. Germline-derived CDR1 and CDR2 are SGHVS and FQNEAQ. This CDR3 contains 14 residues. CDR3 amino acids: CASSLTTGSYEQYF. CDR3 nucleotides: TGTGCCAGCAGCTTAACTACAGGGTCCTACGAGCAGTACTTC.

The chain joins TRBV7-9 to TRBJ2-7, with 10 bases that match TRBD2. CDR3 size: 15 residues. Germline trimming cut 5 bases from V and 6 bases from J; bases unmatched to any gene: 10. Germline V gene data show CDR1 as SEHNR and CDR2 as FQNEAQ (reference sequence). CDR3 DNA sequence: TGTGCCAGCAGCCTGGAAGCGGGAGGGCCTGGCGAGCAGTACTTC. The encoded protein is CASSLEAGGPGEQYF.

The J gene is TRBJ2-7, the V gene TRBV2; 9 bases match TRBD2. The germline V gene encodes CDR1 SNHLY and CDR2 FYNNEI. V lost 4 bases to trimming and J lost 2 bases; unmatched junction nucleotides: 3. The CDR3 has 14 amino acids. CDR3 loop: CASSVASGTYEQYF. As DNA, the CDR3 is TGTGCCAGCAGTGTAGCTAGCGGGACCTACGAGCAGTACTTC. Drawing the rest from reference TRBV2 and TRBJ2-7, the complete variable domain is EPEVTQTPSHQVTQMGQEVILRCVPISNHLYFYWYRQILGQKVEFLVSFYNNEISEKSEIFDDQFSVERPDGSNFTLKIRSTKLEDSAMYFCASSVASGTYEQYFGPGTRLTVT.

This clone has only one observation. The V call is TRBV6-1, the J call TRBJ1-5; 7 bases line up with TRBD1. J was trimmed by 7 bases and V by 5 bases; bases with no gene match: 14. There are 16 residues in the CDR3. CDR1 is MNHNS, CDR2 SASEGT, per germline. This CDR3 reads CASSQVTGAVTQPQHF. As DNA, the CDR3 is TGTGCCAGCAGTCAAGTAACAGGGGCGGTTACACAGCCCCAGCATTTT.

The chain links TRBV2 to TRBJ2-1; possible D gene TRBD2, 6 bases. This CDR3 is 13 amino acids long. V was shortened by 0 bases and J by 9 bases, with 9 bases between the two germline ends. CDR1 and CDR2 (germline): SNHLY, FYNNEI. CDR3 sequence (DNA): TGTGCCAGCAGTGAAGCGGAGGGTGGTGAGCAGTTCTTC. It is translated as CASSEAEGGEQFF. Full variable domain (remainder filled in from reference TRBV2 and TRBJ2-1): EPEVTQTPSHQVTQMGQEVILRCVPISNHLYFYWYRQILGQKVEFLVSFYNNEISEKSEIFDDQFSVERPDGSNFTLKIRSTKLEDSAMYFCASSEAEGGEQFFGPGTRLTVL.

This rearrangement joins TRBV5-1 to TRBJ2-2; D is undetermined. V was cut by 1 base and J by 1 base, with 5 bases left in between. The CDR3 totals 14 residues. Germline V gene data show CDR1 as SGHRS and CDR2 as YFSETQ. For the CDR3, the DNA is TGCGCCAGCAGCTTGCCCAGGAACACCGGGGAGCTGTTTTTT. It specifies CASSLPRNTGELFF.

This sequence joins TRBV5-1 and TRBJ2-1, with TRBD2 identical over 8 bases. The J segment lost 5 bases and the V segment lost 1 base, leaving 17 bases of the junction unmatched. The CDR3 runs 19 residues. CDR1 and CDR2 (germline): SGHRS, YFSETQ. CDR3 residues: CASSLRIGSGASLHNEQFF. CDR3 DNA sequence: TGCGCCAGCAGCTTGAGGATCGGTAGCGGGGCCTCCCTCCACAATGAGCAGTTCTTC.

The chain joins TRBV28 to TRBJ2-7; 7 bases map to TRBD2. With V trimmed by 7 bases and J by 1 base, 7 bases remained unmatched. The length of the CDR3 is 14 residues. CDR1 is MDHEN, CDR2 SYDVKM, per germline. The CDR3 loop reads CASIASGTSYEQYF. Written as DNA, the CDR3 is TGTGCCAGCATCGCCAGCGGGACTTCCTACGAGCAGTACTTC. The whole variable domain, remainder taken from reference TRBV28 and TRBJ2-7, is DVKVTQSSRYLVKRTGEKVFLECVQDMDHENMFWYRQDPGLGLRLIYFSYDVKMKEKGDIPEGYSVSREKKERFSLILESASTNQTSMYLCASIASGTSYEQYFGPGTRLTVT.

This clone came up a few times. The gene calls are TRBV15 and TRBJ1-5; maybe TRBD1 (5 bases). The germline V gene has CDR1 LNHNV and CDR2 YYDKDF (reference sequence). V shed 9 bases and J shed 6 bases, with 15 bases lying between them. The CDR3 has 13 residues. CDR3 loop: CATGRSQGQPQHF. In DNA form, the CDR3 reads TGTGCCACTGGCAGGTCGCAGGGTCAGCCCCAGCATTTT.

The CDR3 coding sequence is TGTGCCAGCAGCTTAGGTAGGTTGCTGAGGGACAGCTCCTACGAGCAGTACTTC. This translates into CASSLGRLLRDSSYEQYF. V usage is TRBV5-4 and J usage is TRBJ2-7; 7 bases fit TRBD1. Germline lookup yields CDR1 SGHNT and CDR2 YYREEE (reference sequence). The CDR3 length is 18 residues. V gave up 2 bases and J gave up 0 bases; unmatched junction bases: 14.

The rearrangement joins TRBV10-3 to TRBJ2-1; tentatively, D is TRBD1 (6 bases). The V gene lost 8 bases and the J gene lost 0 bases, with 17 bases spanning the gap. Germline loops: CDR1 ENHRY, CDR2 SYGVKD. This CDR3 is built from 16 residues. CDR3 sequence (DNA): TGTGCCATCGCATCCCAGGGGCCCACCTCCTACAATGAGCAGTTCTTC. Translating it yields CAIASQGPTSYNEQFF.

The chain recombines TRBV2 with TRBJ1-2; 11 bases match TRBD1. Per the germline V gene, CDR1 is SNHLY and CDR2 is FYNNEI. CDR3 size: 13 residues. The V segment lost 7 bases and the J segment 8 bases; nucleotides outside the gene matches: 6. The CDR3 is CASTWDRGRGYTF. For the CDR3, the DNA is TGTGCCAGCACCTGGGACAGGGGGAGAGGCTACACCTTC.

This chain connects TRBV12-3 or TRBV12-4 to TRBJ1-2, with D possibly TRBD1 on 6 matching bases. The CDR3 extends over 13 amino acids. The ends were cut back, 3 bases at V and 4 bases at J, with 9 bases in the middle. The CDR3 spells CASSFGQSYGYTF. DNA for the CDR3: TGTGCCAGCAGTTTCGGACAGAGCTATGGCTACACCTTC.

This clone was recorded only once. The gene calls are TRBV28 and TRBJ1-5, with a weak D call TRBD1 (6 bases). Looked up from germline, CDR1 is MDHEN and CDR2 is SYDVKM. V was cut by 5 bases and J by 2 bases, with 13 bases left in between. This CDR3 is 15 amino acids long. The chain's CDR3 is CASSPLYRGNQPQHF. In DNA form, the CDR3 reads TGTGCCAGCAGTCCCCTCTACAGGGGCAATCAGCCCCAGCATTTT.

The J gene is TRBJ2-3, the V gene TRBV5-1; 12 positions match TRBD2. Germline V gene lookup returns CDR1 SGHRS and CDR2 YFSETQ. Germline trimming cut 2 bases from V and 11 bases from J; bases unmatched to any gene: 15. The CDR3 has 17 residues. In nucleotides, the CDR3 is TGCGCCAGCAGCTTCAGGACTAGCGGGGAAGTTACGAGGGAGCAGTATTTT. This gives the protein CASSFRTSGEVTREQYF.

The chain links TRBV5-6 to TRBJ1-1, with 8 nucleotides matching TRBD1. J lost 5 bases, V lost 4 bases, and 4 bases had no gene match. The CDR3 runs to 13 residues. Germline CDR1 and CDR2: SGHDT and YYEEEE. DNA of the CDR3: TGTGCCAGCAGCCCGGACAGGGAAACTGAAGCTTTCTTT. Its translation: CASSPDRETEAFF.

J is TRBJ2-5 and V is TRBV3-1 (or the pseudogene TRBV3-2), with D possibly TRBD2 on 5 matching bases. CDR1 is LGHDT and CDR2 is YNNKEL in the germline V gene (reference sequence). CDR3 size: 12 residues. Between the trimmed V and J ends, which lost 5 bases and 4 bases, there was a span of 8 bases. The CDR3 protein is CASSRAGETQYF. Here the CDR3 DNA reads TGTGCCAGCAGCAGGGCGGGAGAGACCCAGTACTTC.

The chain links TRBV15 to TRBJ1-5; TRBD1 is a possible D gene (5 bases). CDR1 is LNHNV, CDR2 YYDKDF, per germline (reference sequence). This CDR3 has 21 amino acids. Deletions cut 0 bases from V and 1 base from J, with 25 bases between. The CDR3 DNA follows: TGTGCCACCAGCAGAGATTTCCTTGGAGTCAGGGTGGGATCAAGCAATCAGCCCCAGCATTTT. Its translation: CATSRDFLGVRVGSSNQPQHF.

This clone has only a few counts. The gene calls are TRBV18 and TRBJ1-6; 7 bases line up with TRBD1. Losses at the gene ends were 2 bases for V and 7 bases for J; bases not matched to a gene: 5. Germline lookup yields CDR1 KGHSH and CDR2 LQKENI. This CDR3 contains 15 residues. The CDR3 loop is CASSPNDRVNSPLHF. The CDR3 DNA is TGTGCCAGCTCACCAAACGACAGGGTGAATTCACCCCTCCACTTT. The full variable domain, with the rest looked up from reference TRBV18 and TRBJ1-6, is NAGVMQNPRHLVRRRGQEARLRCSPMKGHSHVYWYRQLPEEGLKFMVYLQKENIIDESGMPKERFSAEFPKEGPSILRIQQVVRGDSAAYFCASSPNDRVNSPLHFGNGTRLTVT.

Regarding this clone: At one of its ends the junction is not consistent with the germline gene, which may arise from a read error. This chain joins TRBV7-7 and TRBJ2-1, with TRBD2 matching 13 bases. The CDR3 is made up of 16 amino acids. Germline values: CDR1 SSHAT, CDR2 FNYEAQ (reference sequence). The CDR3 is CASSLLAGGEDPEQFF. As DNA, the CDR3 is TGTGCTAGCAGCTTACTAGCGGGGGGGGAAGATCCTGAGCAGTTCTTC.

The V call is TRBV6-2 or TRBV6-3, the J call TRBJ2-2; 7 bases agree with TRBD1. Germline CDR1 and CDR2: MNHEY and SVGEGT. The CDR3 loop spans 16 amino acids. The V segment lost 5 bases and the J segment 4 bases; nucleotides outside the gene matches: 10. CDR3 residues: CASSRSRTGPTGELFF. CDR3 DNA: TGTGCCAGCAGTCGAAGCCGGACAGGACCCACCGGGGAGCTGTTTTTT.